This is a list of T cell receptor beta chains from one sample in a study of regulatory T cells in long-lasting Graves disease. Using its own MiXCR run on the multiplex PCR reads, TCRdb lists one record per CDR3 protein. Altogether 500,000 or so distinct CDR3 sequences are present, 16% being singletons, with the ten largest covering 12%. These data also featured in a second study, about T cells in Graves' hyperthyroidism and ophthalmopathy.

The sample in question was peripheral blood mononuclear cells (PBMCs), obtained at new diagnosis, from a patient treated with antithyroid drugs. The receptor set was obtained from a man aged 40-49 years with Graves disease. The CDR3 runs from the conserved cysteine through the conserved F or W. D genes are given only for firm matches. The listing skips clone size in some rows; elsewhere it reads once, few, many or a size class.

cdr3_nt: TGCAGCGTCCTCTCCAGCGGGAGTACCTACGAGCAGTACTTC
cdr3_aa: CSVLSSGSTYEQYF
j_call: TRBJ2-7
v_call: TRBV29-1
clone_size: many
d_call: TRBD2

cdr3_nt: TGTGCCAGCAGCCGCTCGGGACCCCAATCGGACACCGGGGAGCTGTTTTTT
cdr3_aa: CASSRSGPQSDTGELFF
j_call: TRBJ2-2
v_call: TRBV3-1
clone_size: .
d_call: .

cdr3_nt: TGTGCCAGTAAAAGGGATAACACCGGGGAGCTGTTTTTT
cdr3_aa: CASKRDNTGELFF
j_call: TRBJ2-2
v_call: TRBV19
clone_size: .
d_call: .

cdr3_nt: TGCGCCAGCAGCCAATACCTAGCGGCTAGCACAGATACGCAGTATTTT
cdr3_aa: CASSQYLAASTDTQYF
j_call: TRBJ2-3
v_call: TRBV4-1
clone_size: few
d_call: TRBD2

cdr3_nt: TGTGCCAGCTCACCACCGATCGCAGCCTACAATGAGCAGTTCTTC
cdr3_aa: CASSPPIAAYNEQFF
j_call: TRBJ2-1
v_call: TRBV18
clone_size: many
d_call: .

cdr3_nt: TGTGCCAGCAGTTCAACAGGGGGCGGATATGGCTACACCTTC
cdr3_aa: CASSSTGGGYGYTF
j_call: TRBJ1-2
v_call: TRBV28
clone_size: .
d_call: TRBD1

cdr3_nt: TGCAGTGCTAGAGAACAGACTATGGCCGGAAACACCATATATTTT
cdr3_aa: CSAREQTMAGNTIYF
j_call: TRBJ1-3
v_call: TRBV20-1
clone_size: many
d_call: .

cdr3_nt: TGTGCCAGCAGACCTAGCGGGACCTCCTACGAGCAGTACTTC
cdr3_aa: CASRPSGTSYEQYF
j_call: TRBJ2-7
v_call: TRBV12-3/TRBV12-4
clone_size: .
d_call: TRBD2

cdr3_nt: TGCAGCGTCGCAAGGGGGCGATACGAGCAGTACTTC
cdr3_aa: CSVARGRYEQYF
j_call: TRBJ2-7
v_call: TRBV29-1
clone_size: few
d_call: TRBD1

cdr3_nt: TGTGCCAGCAGGGGACTGGGCCAAGAGACCCAGTACTTC
cdr3_aa: CASRGLGQETQYF
j_call: TRBJ2-5
v_call: TRBV12-3/TRBV12-4
clone_size: many
d_call: .

cdr3_nt: TGTGCCAGCAGCTTAGATTATCAGCCCCAGCATTTT
cdr3_aa: CASSLDYQPQHF
j_call: TRBJ1-5
v_call: TRBV7-9
clone_size: many
d_call: .

cdr3_nt: TGTGCCAGCAGCGAAGAAGTGGATCGGACCTCCTACGAGCAGTACTTC
cdr3_aa: CASSEEVDRTSYEQYF
j_call: TRBJ2-7
v_call: TRBV3-1
clone_size: few
d_call: .

cdr3_nt: TGTGCCAGCAGTCAAGCGCCGAATGAGCAGTTCTTC
cdr3_aa: CASSQAPNEQFF
j_call: TRBJ2-1
v_call: TRBV6-1
clone_size: few
d_call: .

cdr3_nt: TGTGCCAGCAGTTTACTTCTGGGGGTGGACACTGAAGCTTTCTTT
cdr3_aa: CASSLLLGVDTEAFF
j_call: TRBJ1-1
v_call: TRBV6-5
clone_size: many
d_call: .

cdr3_nt: TGCAGCGTTGATCATCCAGGGGGTCAAGAGACCCAGTACTTC
cdr3_aa: CSVDHPGGQETQYF
j_call: TRBJ2-5
v_call: TRBV29-1
clone_size: .
d_call: TRBD1

cdr3_nt: TGTGCCAGCAGAAGGACGGACAGGACAACTAATGAAAAACTGTTTTTT
cdr3_aa: CASRRTDRTTNEKLFF
j_call: TRBJ1-4
v_call: TRBV6-2/TRBV6-3
clone_size: .
d_call: TRBD1

cdr3_nt: TGTGCCTGGAGTACAACCCGGACTAGCGGGAGGAGGCAGACCCAGTACTTC
cdr3_aa: CAWSTTRTSGRRQTQYF
j_call: TRBJ2-5
v_call: TRBV30
clone_size: .
d_call: TRBD2

cdr3_nt: TGTGCCAGCAGCTTAGCGGCCAGCGGATCCTACGAGCAGTACTTC
cdr3_aa: CASSLAASGSYEQYF
j_call: TRBJ2-7
v_call: TRBV7-2
clone_size: few
d_call: .

cdr3_nt: TGTGCCAGCTCAAGGGCTTCTGATACGCAGTATTTT
cdr3_aa: CASSRASDTQYF
j_call: TRBJ2-3
v_call: TRBV7-9
clone_size: many
d_call: .

cdr3_nt: TGTGCCAGCACCAACGTCCGCAATGAGCAGTTCTTC
cdr3_aa: CASTNVRNEQFF
j_call: TRBJ2-1
v_call: TRBV6-2/TRBV6-3
clone_size: many
d_call: .

cdr3_nt: TGTGCCAGCAGTCAGGGACAGGGGGACTACGAGCAGTACTTC
cdr3_aa: CASSQGQGDYEQYF
j_call: TRBJ2-7
v_call: TRBV4-2
clone_size: many
d_call: TRBD1

cdr3_nt: TGCAGCGTTGAAAGCAGCCGGGACGGGTCCTACAATGAGCAGTTCTTC
cdr3_aa: CSVESSRDGSYNEQFF
j_call: TRBJ2-1
v_call: TRBV29-1
clone_size: .
d_call: .

cdr3_nt: TGTGCCACCAGATCCCCCCGAGGAGGGGAGTACGAGCAGTACTTC
cdr3_aa: CATRSPRGGEYEQYF
j_call: TRBJ2-7
v_call: TRBV7-3
clone_size: few
d_call: .

cdr3_nt: TGTGCCAGCAGTCGCTCCACTAGCGGGGTCGCGAACACCGGGGAGCCGTTTTTT
cdr3_aa: CASSRSTSGVANTGEPFF
j_call: TRBJ2-2
v_call: TRBV6-2/TRBV6-3
clone_size: few
d_call: TRBD2

cdr3_nt: TGTGTCACCTCCCCGGGGACAGCAAATTCACCCCTCCACTTT
cdr3_aa: CVTSPGTANSPLHF
j_call: TRBJ1-6
v_call: TRBV6-2/TRBV6-3
clone_size: .
d_call: TRBD1

cdr3_nt: TGTGCCAGCTCACTAGAACAGGGGGGCGACACTGAAGCTTTCTTT
cdr3_aa: CASSLEQGGDTEAFF
j_call: TRBJ1-1
v_call: TRBV18
clone_size: many
d_call: TRBD1

cdr3_nt: TGTGCCAGCAGTTCGACAGGGGGCCCCTACAATGAGCAGTTCTTC
cdr3_aa: CASSSTGGPYNEQFF
j_call: TRBJ2-1
v_call: TRBV28
clone_size: many
d_call: TRBD1

cdr3_nt: TGCAGTGCTAGACGGGGGCCTGGATGGAACACTGAAGCTTTCTTT
cdr3_aa: CSARRGPGWNTEAFF
j_call: TRBJ1-1
v_call: TRBV20-1
clone_size: many
d_call: .

cdr3_nt: TGTGCCAGCAGGGGGGGGGGGCAAGAGACCCAGTACTTC
cdr3_aa: CASRGGGQETQYF
j_call: TRBJ2-5
v_call: TRBV6-1
clone_size: .
d_call: TRBD2

cdr3_nt: TGTGCCTGGAGTGTACGGCTAGCAAACCACGAGCAGTACTTC
cdr3_aa: CAWSVRLANHEQYF
j_call: TRBJ2-7
v_call: TRBV30
clone_size: many
d_call: .